Detailed here is one TCR beta chain. This sample was taken from a study of blood T cell repertoires in COVID-19. At the level of the study: From the United States, Italy and Spain came samples of acute and convalescent COVID-19. Sources were T cells, B-cell-depleted T cells, or PBMCs; the material itself was cDNA or gDNA.

The study recruited people aged about 18 to 95 years across about 25 US areas. Libraries were prepared by immunoSEQ multiplex PCR; TCRdb keeps only in-frame clonotypes and omits some of them. This sample has about 250,000 clones, with around 90% found just once. Trimming took off 2 bases at V and 1 base at J, with 9 bases between the two ends. CDR3 size: 14 residues. The germline CDR1 and CDR2 sequences are MNHEY and SVGEGT. This chain links TRBV6-2 or TRBV6-3 with TRBJ2-7; tentatively, D is TRBD1 (6 bases). Sequencing was done on a sample of PBMCs or T cells enriched from blood (not recorded which). The source is a woman aged 40-49 years who had been exposed to COVID-19. CDR3 in amino acids: CASSYDDRSYEQYF. The CDR3 nucleotides are TGTGCCAGCAGTTACGATGACAGGTCCTACGAGCAGTACTTC.